A single sample is the source of the 17 T cell receptor beta chains below, sequenced in a study of technical replicates of blood from four donors. The table came from immunoSEQ multiplex PCR; TCRdb's copy has only in-frame clones and leaves some out. The sample yields some 70,000 clones, roughly nine tenths seen once. The sequenced material came from T cells isolated from PBMCs. Source of these receptors: a human donor in good health.

V usage is TRBV5-8 and J usage is TRBJ1-1; D unresolved. The CDR3 extends over 17 amino acids. The V gene lost 0 bases and the J gene lost 0 bases, with 15 bases spanning the gap. Germline assignment: CDR1 SGHTS and CDR2 YDEGEE. CDR3 coding DNA: TGTGCCAGCAGCTTGGCCTTAAGCCCTATAGTGAACACTGAAGCTTTCTTT. Amino acids: CASSLALSPIVNTEAFF.

This clone was seen once. The chain carries TRBV30 and TRBJ2-4; D is possibly TRBD2 (5 bases). The CDR3 is 14 residues long. Germline lookup yields CDR1 GTSNPN and CDR2 SVGIG (reference sequence). Trimming removed 5 bases from V and 6 bases from J, with 17 bases in between. The CDR3, as DNA: TGTGCCTGGGAGGATCGGGGTCATGGAAACATTCAGTACTTC. Amino acids: CAWEDRGHGNIQYF. Using reference TRBV30 and TRBJ2-4 for the parts outside the CDR3, the full variable domain is SQTIHQWPATLVQPVGSPLSLECTVEGTSNPNLYWYRQAAGRGLQLLFYSVGIGQISSEVPQNLSASRPQDRQFILSSKKLLLSDSGFYLCAWEDRGHGNIQYFGAGTRLSVL.

The genes are TRBV19 and TRBJ2-5, with 10 bases identical to TRBD1. Trimming at V came to 5 bases and at J to 4 bases, leaving 4 bases not matched to a gene. The CDR3 is made up of 14 amino acids. CDR1 is LNHDA and CDR2 is SQIVND in the germline V gene (reference sequence). The CDR3 nucleotides are TGTGCCAGTAGTCTGGGACAGGGGACAGAGACCCAGTACTTC. This translates into CASSLGQGTETQYF.

The V and J genes are TRBV19 and TRBJ2-1; D remains unclear. CDR1 is LNHDA and CDR2 is SQIVND in the germline V gene (reference sequence). This CDR3 is 12 amino acids long. Trimming took 3 bases from V and 10 from J, leaving 10 bases between them. The CDR3 protein is CASSMARQEQFF. CDR3 in DNA: TGTGCCAGTAGTATGGCGAGGCAGGAGCAGTTCTTC.

This clone has only one observation. The rearrangement joins TRBV10-3 to TRBJ1-2; no firm D call. The CDR3 loop spans 13 amino acids. CDR1 and CDR2 (germline): ENHRY, SYGVKD. The V end was cut by 5 bases, the J end by 8 bases, with 15 bases between. The CDR3 loop reads CAISRAGLEGYTF. The CDR3 DNA is TGTGCCATCAGTAGGGCAGGACTAGAGGGCTACACCTTC.

CDR3 amino acids: CASSMGHLNQPQHF. The CDR3 nucleotides read TGTGCCAGTAGTATGGGACACCTCAATCAGCCCCAGCATTTT. The chain couples TRBV19 to TRBJ1-5, with D perhaps matching TRBD1 (6 bases). In germline, CDR1 is LNHDA, CDR2 SQIVND (reference sequence). This CDR3 comprises 14 residues. Trimming removed 3 bases at V and 3 bases at J, with 9 bases between.

This chain uses TRBV7-2 with TRBJ2-1, with 7 positions matching TRBD2. The CDR3 sequence is 17 residues long. The V gene's germline CDR1 is SGHTA and CDR2 FQGNSA. The V gene end was trimmed by 0 bases and the J gene end by 4 bases; junction bases not matched to a gene: 9. This chain's CDR3 is CASSLAGGRRLYNEQFF. For the CDR3, the DNA is TGTGCCAGCAGCTTAGCCGGGGGGAGGCGACTTTACAATGAGCAGTTCTTC.

The chain couples TRBV28 to TRBJ1-5; a possible D gene is TRBD1 (5 bases). CDR1 and CDR2 (germline): MDHEN, SYDVKM. There are 14 residues in the CDR3. Between the trimmed V and J ends, which lost 3 bases and 5 bases, there was a span of 11 bases. The CDR3 spells CASSFGGGDQPQHF. The CDR3 bases are TGTGCCAGCAGTTTCGGGGGGGGAGATCAGCCCCAGCATTTT.

V is TRBV5-4 and J is TRBJ1-2, with 10 bases matching TRBD1. J gave up 6 bases and V 5 bases, and 7 bases lay outside the gene matches. CDR1 is SGHNT, CDR2 YYREEE, per germline (reference sequence). CDR3 length: 14 residues. The CDR3 spells CASRGQGNINGYTF. The CDR3 DNA sequence: TGTGCCAGCAGGGGACAGGGGAATATAAATGGCTACACCTTC.

The chain recombines TRBV6-5 with TRBJ2-2, with D tentatively TRBD1 (5 bases). Trimming cost V 1 base and J 6 bases, with 9 bases left between them. The CDR3 loop spans 14 amino acids. Germline V gene lookup returns CDR1 MNHEY and CDR2 SVGAGI. CDR3 in DNA: TGTGCCAGCAGTTACTTCCAGGGTGCCGGGGAGCTGTTTTTT. It yields the protein CASSYFQGAGELFF.

This clone has a single count. The chain links TRBV11-2 to TRBJ1-2; TRBD1 might be the D (6 bases). This CDR3 is 14 amino acids long. Germline V gene sequence: CDR1 SGHAT, CDR2 FQNNGV. V was pared by 5 bases and J by 0 bases, with 10 bases between. CDR3 sequence (DNA): TGTGCCAGCAGCATCCGGACAGCTAACTATGGCTACACCTTC. This encodes CASSIRTANYGYTF. Full variable domain (rest looked up from reference TRBV11-2 and TRBJ1-2): EAGVAQSPRYKIIEKRQSVAFWCNPISGHATLYWYQQILGQGPKLLIQFQNNGVVDDSQLPKDRFSAERLKGVDSTLKIQPAKLEDSAVYLCASSIRTANYGYTFGSGTRLTVV.

V and J are TRBV5-1 and TRBJ2-7; 7 positions agree with TRBD2. V was clipped by 3 bases and J by 0 bases; unmatched bases: 0. The germline V gene has CDR1 SGHRS and CDR2 YFSETQ. The CDR3 contains 13 residues. The CDR3 region is CASSWTSSYEQYF. The DNA of the CDR3 is TGCGCCAGCAGCTGGACTAGCTCCTACGAGCAGTACTTC.

CDR3 nucleotide sequence: TGTGCCAGCAGCGAAGACAGGTTCTCTGGAAACACCATATATTTT. Translated: CASSEDRFSGNTIYF. The rearrangement uses TRBV9 and TRBJ1-3; TRBD1 might be the D (6 bases). CDR1 and CDR2 from the germline V gene are SGDLS and YYNGEE. There are 15 residues in the CDR3. Trimming shortened V by 3 bases and J by 0 bases, and 10 bases separated the two germline ends.

The rearrangement uses TRBV9 and TRBJ2-1, with 12 positions matching TRBD2. This CDR3 region has 15 residues. Germline V gene sequence: CDR1 SGDLS, CDR2 YYNGEE. Trimming cost V 0 bases and J 9 bases; bases outside gene matches: 4. The CDR3 bases are TGTGCCAGCAGCGTAGGACTAGCGGGAGTGGGTGAGCAGTTCTTC. This gives the protein CASSVGLAGVGEQFF. The full variable domain, in which reference TRBV9 and TRBJ2-1 provide the parts outside the CDR3, is DSGVTQTPKHLITATGQRVTLRCSPRSGDLSVYWYQQSLDQGLQFLIQYYNGEERAKGNILERFSAQQFPDLHSELNLSSLELGDSALYFCASSVGLAGVGEQFFGPGTRLTVL.

CDR3: CASSLEQTGGSYEQYF. CDR3 in DNA: TGTGCCAGCAGCCTTGAACAGACAGGGGGTTCCTACGAGCAGTACTTC. The gene calls are TRBV11-3 and TRBJ2-7; 9 positions agree with TRBD1. Per germline, CDR1 SGHNT and CDR2 YENEEA. V shed 5 bases and J 1 base; nucleotides not matched to a gene: 9. The CDR3 is 16 residues long.

The CDR3 sequence is CASSFYPHASNEKLFF. In nucleotides, the CDR3 is TGTGCCAGCAGTTTCTACCCCCACGCATCTAATGAAAAACTGTTTTTT. This chain connects TRBV28 to TRBJ1-4; D remains unclear. Germline CDR1 reads MDHEN; CDR2 reads SYDVKM. This CDR3 has 16 residues. Trimming shortened V by 3 bases and J by 3 bases, and 14 bases separated the two germline ends. The whole variable domain, remainder taken from reference TRBV28 and TRBJ1-4, is DVKVTQSSRYLVKRTGEKVFLECVQDMDHENMFWYRQDPGLGLRLIYFSYDVKMKEKGDIPEGYSVSREKKERFSLILESASTNQTSMYLCASSFYPHASNEKLFFGSGTQLSVL.

The V call is TRBV5-1, the J call TRBJ2-1; tentative D call: TRBD1 (5 bases). The CDR3 runs to 14 residues. Per the germline V gene, CDR1 is SGHRS and CDR2 is YFSETQ. V gave up 4 bases and J gave up 7 bases, with 15 bases separating them. Here the CDR3 DNA reads TGCGCCAGCAGCATTAGACCAGGGCGTAATGAGCAGTTCTTC. Amino acid sequence: CASSIRPGRNEQFF. Full variable domain (missing parts from reference TRBV5-1 and TRBJ2-1): KAGVTQTPRYLIKTRGQQVTLSCSPISGHRSVSWYQQTPGQGLQFLFEYFSETQRNKGNFPGRFSGRQFSNSRSEMNVSTLELGDSALYLCASSIRPGRNEQFFGPGTRLTVL.